The 2 T cell receptor beta chains below come from one sample, sequenced in a study of blood T cells in healthy people across ages. For the second PCR, which ran for about 6 to 11 cycles, a sample-barcoded 5' primer and a J-beta primer mix were used. One entry per CDR3 protein, called by TCRdb with MiXCR from the 5' RACE reads. The data show 1.5 million to 2 million distinct CDR3 sequences, with roughly 52% seen just once and less than 2.5% held by the top ten. Material: blood. The source of these receptors is a woman aged 40 to 55 in good health.

The chain has TRBV7-2 and TRBJ2-3; no firm D call. V lost 1 base, J lost 3 bases, and 11 bases lay in between. The CDR3 spans 15 residues. Germline CDR1 is SGHTA and CDR2 is FQGNSA. CDR3 nucleotides: TGTGCCAGCAGCTTAGTACTGATAGGGACAGATACGCAGTATTTT. This gives the protein CASSLVLIGTDTQYF.

CDR3 coding DNA: TGCAGCGTTGTTCCGGATAGCAATCAGCCCCAGCATTTT. Its protein product is CSVVPDSNQPQHF. The chain links TRBV29-1 to TRBJ1-5; no clear D gene. The V end was cut by 4 bases, the J end by 0 bases, with 7 bases between. Germline CDR1 and CDR2: SQVTM and ANQGSEA. This CDR3 contains 13 residues.